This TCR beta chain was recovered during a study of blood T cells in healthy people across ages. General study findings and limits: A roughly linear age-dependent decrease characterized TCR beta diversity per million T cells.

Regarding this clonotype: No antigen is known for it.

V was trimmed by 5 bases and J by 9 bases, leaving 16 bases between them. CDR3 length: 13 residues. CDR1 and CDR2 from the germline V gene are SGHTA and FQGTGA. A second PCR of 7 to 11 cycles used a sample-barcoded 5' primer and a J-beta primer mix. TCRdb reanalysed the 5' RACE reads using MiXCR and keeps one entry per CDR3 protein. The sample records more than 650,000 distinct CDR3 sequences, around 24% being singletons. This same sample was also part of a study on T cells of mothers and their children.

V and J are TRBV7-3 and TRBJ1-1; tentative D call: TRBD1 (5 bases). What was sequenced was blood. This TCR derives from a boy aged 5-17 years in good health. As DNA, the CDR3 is TGTGCCAGCAGCCCCGGGGCCCTAGGGAAAGCTTTCTTT. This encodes CASSPGALGKAFF.